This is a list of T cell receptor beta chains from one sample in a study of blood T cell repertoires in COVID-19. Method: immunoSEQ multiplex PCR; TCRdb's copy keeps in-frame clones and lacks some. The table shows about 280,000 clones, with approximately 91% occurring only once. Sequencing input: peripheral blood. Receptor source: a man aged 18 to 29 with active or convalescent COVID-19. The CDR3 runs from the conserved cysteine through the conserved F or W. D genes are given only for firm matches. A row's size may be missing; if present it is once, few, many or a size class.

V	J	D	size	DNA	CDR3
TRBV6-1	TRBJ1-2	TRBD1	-	TGTGCCAGCAGTGAAGGGTCGGGACAGTCCTATGGCTACACCTTC	CASSEGSGQSYGYTF
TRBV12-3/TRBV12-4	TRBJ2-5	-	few	TGTGCCAGCAGTTCGCACTATCGGTACTTC	CASSSHYRYF
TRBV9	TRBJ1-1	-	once	TGTGCCAGCAGCGTAGATCTGGGTGTGGAGGCTTTCTTT	CASSVDLGVEAFF
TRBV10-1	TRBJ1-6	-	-	TGCGCCAGCAGTGAGTCAGGACTTCCCGGGGATTCACCCCTCCACTTT	CASSESGLPGDSPLHF
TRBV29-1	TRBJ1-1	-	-	TGCAGCGTGCGAGATTCGAACACTGAAGCTTTCTTT	CSVRDSNTEAFF
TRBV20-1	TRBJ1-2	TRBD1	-	TGCAGTGCTGGTGACAGGGAAAATTATGGCTACACCTTC	CSAGDRENYGYTF
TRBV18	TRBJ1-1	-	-	TGTGCCAGCTCACTTTCCAACGGGAACACTGAAGCTTTCTTT	CASSLSNGNTEAFF
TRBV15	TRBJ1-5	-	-	TGTGCCACCAGCAGTTCTAACAGAGAATATGATCAGCCCCAGCATTTT	CATSSSNREYDQPQHF
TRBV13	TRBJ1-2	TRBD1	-	TGTGCCAGCAGCTTAGTTCAGGGGGTGAACTATGGCTACACCTTC	CASSLVQGVNYGYTF
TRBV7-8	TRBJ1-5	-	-	TGTGCCAGCAGCCGCGGGACACCGTATAGCAATCAGCCCCAGCATTTT	CASSRGTPYSNQPQHF